This T cell receptor (beta chain) was observed in a study of blood T cells in healthy people across ages (dated by TCRdb to the mid-2010s). Some background on the complete study: In model experiments, roughly one uniquely barcoded TCR beta cDNA molecule per two T cells was captured by template switching. Age-related changes in TCR beta repertoire diversity were measured in the study by deep sequencing normalized with unique cDNA molecular identifiers. Donors were grouped into four age groups: young (average approximately 16 years), middle-aged (roughly 37), aged (around 60) and long-lived (around 82). The study analyzed two additional independent replicas of 1 million unique cDNA reads from the same blood draw for two donors, one aged 18 to 30 and one aged 80 or older. Results and caveats for the whole study, not just this receptor: Because profiling used bulk unsorted PBMCs, naive and antigen-experienced compartments could not be compared conclusively. Because the CMV infection status of the donors was unknown, age-related changes in expanded clonotypes may potentially have been confounded. As age increased, observed TCR beta diversity per million T cells dropped in a roughly linear way, and a significant reduction was already evident by age 40. A strong correlation was found between observed TCR beta diversity and the percentage of naive T cells measured by flow cytometry. Compared with the aged group, the long-lived group had more naive CD4+ T cells, fewer expanded clones and increased TCR diversity, a pattern suggesting age selection. Estimates of total diversity based on one million sequenced T cells were considered lower bounds and underestimates.

Comment on this clonotype: Its antigen is still unknown. No much larger clonotype is one base removed from it; base qualities were not supplied.

For CDR1 and CDR2, the germline V gene (reference sequence) lists SEHNR and FQNEAQ. Trimming removed 4 bases from V and 5 bases from J, leaving 18 bases between the germline ends. From the cysteine up to the phenylalanine, the CDR3 has a length of 17 residues. Just CDR3 DNA is preserved here, 51 bases in frame from base 1. Receptors were amplified or captured by 5' RACE. The run used an Illumina HiSeq 2500. The second PCR ran for about 6 to 12 cycles and used a J-beta primer mix along with a sample-barcoded 5' primer. Each TCR beta cDNA molecule received a unique molecular identifier from a template-switch 5' adaptor carrying 12 random nucleotides. Each sample yielded at least 3 million CDR3-containing paired-end reads. All of the RNA was converted into first-strand cDNA using the Mint cDNA synthesis kit, with a TRBC-specific oligonucleotide serving as the primer. All cDNA was treated with uracil-DNA glycosylase and then went through a first 18-cycle PCR with the universal primers M1SS and BC2_uni_R. For the original study's pipeline: Each sample was normalized by randomly selecting 1 million high-quality reads, each carrying a distinct molecular identifier. Instead of being binned into consensus sequences, reads with shared molecular identifiers were discarded. MiTCR, set to a Q25 quality threshold and the strictest error-elimination algorithm, was used for CDR3 identification, clonotype clustering and error correction. A nonparametric unseen species model using Euler transformation provided a lower-bound estimate of total TCR beta diversity. In TCRdb, the public reads were trimmed at Q25 with fastp and aligned with MiXCR, with productive beta chains retained. Every CDR3 protein is listed once, alongside the most common genes and DNA of its rows. These V and J calls derive from TCRdb rather than the authors' analysis. The sample yields hundreds of thousands of distinct CDR3 sequences; about 25% were counted once. The top ten clones comprise under 9.5% of the sample.

Donors were a few dozen systemically healthy Caucasian individuals from Russia aged 6 to 90 years. Each donor gave roughly 9 milliliters of peripheral blood, drawn into EDTA-treated Vacutainer tubes. Ficoll-Paque density-gradient centrifugation was used to isolate PBMCs, with at least 7 million obtained per sample. Total RNA, at least 6 micrograms per sample, was extracted from PBMCs with Trizol reagent. For every donor, an aliquot of PBMCs went through flow cytometry to measure the percentages of naive CD45RAhigh/CD27high T cells. The sample was also reused in another study, on T cells of mothers and their children. As the second paper documents: Nine systemically healthy Caucasian individuals, comprising three mothers and their six children, were included as donors. cDNA synthesis consumed the entire amount of extracted RNA, loaded at around 1.4 ug RNA in each 15 ul reaction. In the second PCR, sample barcodes and 2-4 random nucleotides were introduced via the M1S primer. Over 8 million TCR beta CDR3 reads came from each mother, compared with around 3 million reads from each child. In both related and unrelated pairs, thymic selection shapes the output of TCR recombination in a similar way, with inherited differences having only a minor effect. Related mother-child pairs always showed normalized repertoire overlap that was slightly higher than in unrelated mother-child pairs, though the difference was never significant. No persistent microchimeric T cell clones were found, with a detection sensitivity of around 100 clones per million clonotypes. In the study, deep NGS was used to compare the TCR beta repertoires of mothers and children, and features distinguishing related mother-child pairs from unrelated individuals were sought. On average, the children were roughly 11 +/- 4 years old, while the mothers were approximately 41 +/- 4 years old. After adapter ligation was performed with NEBNext reagents, the libraries were sequenced on an Illumina HiSeq 2000 with 100+100 nt paired-end reads. To prevent cross-contamination, the mother and child libraries were prepared a month apart and were sequenced in separate runs. For each donor, somewhere between 500,000 and 2,000,000 distinct TCR beta clonotypes were identified. Naive TCR beta clonotypes were estimated from low-frequency clonotypes matched to each donor's FACS-determined naive share, without sorting.

The sequenced sample consisted of blood. The receptor chain draws on TRBV7-9 and TRBJ1-6; matching of 6 bases hints at TRBD1 as the D gene. This receptor was identified in a boy aged 5 to 17 in good health. The CDR3 region: CASSWYRQAFDNSPLHF. The bases are TGTGCCAGCAGCTGGTATAGACAGGCATTCGATAATTCACCCCTCCACTTT.